These 30 T cell receptor beta chains originate from one sample sequenced in a study of T cell repertoires in cytomegalovirus infection. TCRdb re-called the reads with MiXCR, one entry per CDR3 protein. The sample contains over 450,000 distinct CDR3 sequences, approximately 10% of which appear only once. Sequencing was done on a sample of PBMCs. All receptors derive from a human donor in good health (CMV status not recorded). Some clones in this sample may be carry-over from other donors' samples.

A word on this clonotype: This may arise from a read error, as a much more abundant clone is one base away. The CDR3 region has the DNA TGTGCCAGCAGCAACTGGCGGAGGGGCCGCTACAATGAGCAGTTCTTC. Translating gives CASSNWRRGRYNEQFF. V is TRBV5-6 and J is TRBJ2-1, with a tentative D call TRBD2 (6 bases). The CDR3 is made up of 16 amino acids. Germline V gene lookup returns CDR1 SGHDT and CDR2 YYEEEE. V was pared by 4 bases and J by 3 bases, with 17 bases between.

This clonotype has more than one count but fewer than ten. The chain joins TRBV29-1 to TRBJ2-7; D may match TRBD1 or TRBD2 (5 bases each). Germline V gives CDR1 SQVTM, CDR2 ANQGSEA. The CDR3 runs 12 residues. V shed 3 bases and J shed 2 bases, with 8 bases lying between them. CDR3 sequence reads: CSVEGRTYEQYF. The CDR3 coding sequence is TGCAGCGTTGAGGGACGGACCTACGAGCAGTACTTC.

The chain's CDR3 is CAISEGDNYGYTF. In DNA, the CDR3 is TGTGCCATCAGTGAGGGCGATAACTATGGCTACACCTTC. V gene TRBV10-3 combines with J gene TRBJ1-2, with D unresolved. The CDR3 sequence is 13 residues long. The ends were cut back, 2 bases at V and 1 base at J, with 5 bases in the middle. Looked up from germline, CDR1 is ENHRY and CDR2 is SYGVKD.

The V and J genes are TRBV20-1 and TRBJ2-7; 8 bases line up with TRBD2. Germline values: CDR1 DFQATT, CDR2 SNEGSKA (reference sequence). With V trimmed by 6 bases and J by 2 bases, 6 bases remained unmatched. This CDR3 has 13 residues. CDR3 sequence reads: CSAPTSGTYEQYF. CDR3 in DNA: TGCAGTGCGCCTACTAGCGGTACCTACGAGCAGTACTTC.

This clonotype was seen a few times. The chain links TRBV20-1 to TRBJ1-2, with 8 bases lining up with TRBD1. Per germline, CDR1 DFQATT and CDR2 SNEGSKA (reference sequence). CDR3 length equals 18 residues. Germline trimming cut 1 base from V and 0 bases from J; bases unmatched to any gene: 13. CDR3 sequence reads: CSARATAQGQGSNYGYTF. CDR3 nucleotides: TGCAGTGCTAGAGCCACGGCCCAAGGACAGGGATCTAACTATGGCTACACCTTC.

This rearrangement joins TRBV20-1 to TRBJ2-7; TRBD1 agrees at 8 bases. Germline assignment: CDR1 DFQATT and CDR2 SNEGSKA (reference sequence). The CDR3 has 15 amino acids. V lost 4 bases to trimming and J lost 4 bases; unmatched junction nucleotides: 12. In nucleotides, the CDR3 is TGCAGTGCTACCCCGCCAGGACAGGGACGATACGAGCAGTACTTC. Its translation: CSATPPGQGRYEQYF.

The sample holds many counts of this clonotype. The chain couples TRBV2 to TRBJ2-1; TRBD2 aligns across 8 bases. This CDR3 contains 12 residues. CDR1 and CDR2 from the germline V gene are SNHLY and FYNNEI. V lost 6 bases, J lost 10 bases, and 5 bases stayed unmatched. The CDR3 DNA reads as TGTGCCAGCAGCAGGACTAGCAAGGAGCAGTTCTTC. Translated, it gives CASSRTSKEQFF. Variable domain in full (rest from reference TRBV2 and TRBJ2-1): EPEVTQTPSHQVTQMGQEVILRCVPISNHLYFYWYRQILGQKVEFLVSFYNNEISEKSEIFDDQFSVERPDGSNFTLKIRSTKLEDSAMYFCASSRTSKEQFFGPGTRLTVL.

V and J are TRBV29-1 and TRBJ2-2, with unresolved D. V was clipped by 7 bases and J by 2 bases, with 8 bases between them. Per the germline V gene, CDR1 is SQVTM and CDR2 is ANQGSEA. The CDR3 runs 12 residues. CDR3 DNA: TGCAGCGCCCACGTTAACACCGGGGAGCTGTTTTTT. Its protein is CSAHVNTGELFF.

This clonotype was observed a handful of times. The DNA of the CDR3 is TGTGCCAGTAGTATAGGGGCGGAACTCACAGATACGCAGTATTTT. Its translation: CASSIGAELTDTQYF. The J gene is TRBJ2-3, the V gene TRBV19; D uncertain. Trimming took off 1 base at V and 2 bases at J, with 10 bases between the two ends. The CDR3 extends over 15 amino acids. Germline values: CDR1 LNHDA, CDR2 SQIVND (reference sequence).

In its sample, this clonotype was seen many times. The genes are TRBV27 and TRBJ2-1, with 9 bases matching TRBD2. The V gene's germline CDR1 is MNHEY and CDR2 SMNVEV (reference sequence). V gave up 5 bases and J gave up 4 bases; unmatched junction bases: 6. There are 15 residues in the CDR3. CDR3 nucleotide sequence: TGTGCCAGCAGTGGAGCGGGAGGCGGATACAATGAGCAGTTCTTC. Its protein product is CASSGAGGGYNEQFF.

This CDR3 reads CASSLYSYTEAFF. The CDR3 nucleotides read TGTGCCAGCAGTTTATACAGCTACACTGAAGCTTTCTTT. The chain employs TRBV12-3 or TRBV12-4 and TRBJ1-1; D call uncertain. Deletions cut 2 bases from V and 3 bases from J, with 7 bases between. CDR3 size: 13 residues.

This clonotype was counted many times. The rearrangement links TRBV27 to TRBJ1-1; D is unresolved. This CDR3 spans 9 amino acids. Germline V gene lookup returns CDR1 MNHEY and CDR2 SMNVEV (reference sequence). Trimming shortened V by 3 bases and J by 10 bases, and 3 bases separated the two germline ends. The CDR3 sequence is CASSFLAFF. The CDR3, as DNA: TGTGCCAGCAGTTTCTTAGCTTTCTTT.

Many counts were recorded for this clonotype. The V call is TRBV10-3, the J call TRBJ1-1, with TRBD1 as a possible D gene (5 bases). V was trimmed by 4 bases and J by 1 base, leaving 7 bases between them. The CDR3 length is 13 residues. From germline, CDR1 is ENHRY and CDR2 SYGVKD. The CDR3 region is CAISVTENTEAFF. Written as DNA, the CDR3 is TGTGCCATCAGTGTGACAGAGAACACTGAAGCTTTCTTT.

There are many counts of this clonotype. The CDR3 sequence: CSARTEGLGNTYNEQFF. The CDR3 DNA reads as TGCAGTGCTCGTACGGAGGGACTGGGGAATACCTACAATGAGCAGTTCTTC. The genes are TRBV20-1 and TRBJ2-1; possible D gene TRBD2, 6 bases. Germline-derived CDR1 and CDR2 are DFQATT and SNEGSKA (reference sequence). V lost 5 bases and J lost 2, with 22 bases in between. This CDR3 comprises 17 residues.

A few counts support this clonotype. The V gene is TRBV29-1, the J gene TRBJ1-1, with TRBD1 as a possible D gene (5 bases). Germline values: CDR1 SQVTM, CDR2 ANQGSEA. This CDR3 region has 10 residues. Trimming cost V 5 bases and J 7 bases, with 8 bases left between them. In DNA, the CDR3 is TGCAGCGTTCGGAGGGGTGAAGCTTTCTTT. Translation gives CSVRRGEAFF.

This clonotype was seen at least ten times. The chain recombines TRBV7-2 with TRBJ2-7, with D perhaps matching TRBD2 (6 bases). The germline V gene has CDR1 SGHTA and CDR2 FQGNSA. The V and J ends lost 5 bases and 1 base respectively, with 15 bases between them. There are 15 residues in the CDR3. Here the CDR3 reads CASSSSVLASYEQYF. CDR3 DNA sequence: TGTGCCAGCAGCAGTAGTGTACTAGCTTCCTACGAGCAGTACTTC.

This clonotype appeared many times. This sequence joins TRBV6-5 and TRBJ2-7; D possibly corresponds to TRBD2 (5 bases). Germline CDR1 reads MNHEY; CDR2 reads SVGAGI. This CDR3 contains 15 residues. V was trimmed by 2 bases and J by 2 bases, leaving 13 bases between them. The CDR3 sequence: CASSYKRYGAYEQYF. The CDR3 nucleotides read TGTGCCAGCAGTTACAAGCGGTATGGGGCCTACGAGCAGTACTTC.

This clonotype was picked up many times. The chain is built from TRBV28 and TRBJ1-2; D gene uncertain. Germline V gives CDR1 MDHEN, CDR2 SYDVKM. The length of the CDR3 is 14 residues. Deletions cut 3 bases from V and 4 bases from J, with 12 bases between. The CDR3 region is CASSFFQAIYGYTF. The CDR3 DNA follows: TGTGCCAGCAGTTTTTTTCAGGCGATCTATGGCTACACCTTC.

This clonotype was counted a few times. This chain joins TRBV4-1 and TRBJ1-2, with D possibly TRBD1 on 6 matching bases. The CDR3 totals 15 residues. From germline, CDR1 is MGHRA and CDR2 YSYEKL. V gave up 1 base and J gave up 6 bases, with 15 bases separating them. CDR3 in DNA: TGCGCCAGCAGCCAAGTAGTAGGGGGAATGAATGGCTACACCTTC. Its protein is CASSQVVGGMNGYTF.

The chain has TRBV3-1 and TRBJ1-1; D not resolved. The CDR3 spans 14 residues. The germline gives CDR1 LGHDT, CDR2 YNNKEL (reference sequence). Trimming took off 0 bases at V and 2 bases at J, with 7 bases between the two ends. The CDR3 sequence is CASSQEASNTEAFF. CDR3 coding DNA: TGTGCCAGCAGCCAAGAGGCAAGCAACACTGAAGCTTTCTTT.

This clonotype was detected ten times or more. CDR3 bases: TGTGCCAGCTCAACGGACGGATTCTCTGGAAACACCATATATTTT. Amino acids: CASSTDGFSGNTIYF. This chain joins TRBV18 and TRBJ1-3; D gene uncertain. Between the trimmed V and J ends, which lost 5 bases and 0 bases, there was a span of 11 bases. This CDR3 region has 15 residues. In germline, CDR1 is KGHSH, CDR2 LQKENI.

This clonotype has ten or more counts. This chain uses TRBV7-2 with TRBJ2-1; TRBD1 matches at 7 bases. CDR3 length equals 15 residues. Germline V CDR1 and CDR2: SGHTA, FQGNSA. V gave up 5 bases and J gave up 0 bases; unmatched junction bases: 4. CDR3 DNA: TGTGCCAGCAGCCTGGACAGGAGCTCCTACAATGAGCAGTTCTTC. Protein: CASSLDRSSYNEQFF.

V is TRBV12-3 or TRBV12-4 and J is TRBJ2-3, with a possible D match to TRBD1 (6 bases). The CDR3 extends over 14 amino acids. V was pared by 7 bases and J by 1 base, with 12 bases between. The CDR3 region has the DNA TGTGCCAGCAACCCGACAGGCGGCACAGATACGCAGTATTTT. This sequence encodes CASNPTGGTDTQYF.

In its sample, this clonotype was seen many times. This chain joins TRBV7-2 and TRBJ2-2, with a tentative D call TRBD2 (5 bases). Germline V lookup: CDR1 SGHTA, CDR2 FQGNSA. This CDR3 is built from 14 residues. V was shortened by 8 bases and J by 0 bases, with 10 bases between the two germline ends. CDR3 sequence: CASGGLANTGELFF. CDR3 DNA: TGTGCCAGCGGAGGACTTGCGAACACCGGGGAGCTGTTTTTT.

This clonotype was seen at least ten times. The chain uses TRBV5-1 and TRBJ2-2; tentatively, D is TRBD1 or TRBD2 (5 bases each). V lost 0 bases and J 4 bases, leaving 13 bases between the germline ends. The CDR3 totals 16 residues. Germline CDR1 and CDR2: SGHRS and YFSETQ. CDR3 in DNA: TGCGCCAGCAGCTTGGGTCGTCAGGGAGTCACCGGGGAGCTGTTTTTT. This translates into CASSLGRQGVTGELFF.

This clonotype was picked up many times. The chain combines TRBV20-1 with TRBJ1-4, with 8 bases fitting TRBD1. The germline V gene has CDR1 DFQATT and CDR2 SNEGSKA (reference sequence). This CDR3 has 16 amino acids. Trimming cost V 4 bases and J 6 bases; bases outside gene matches: 13. The CDR3 reads CSANPRTGHNYEKLFF. The CDR3, as DNA: TGCAGTGCTAACCCCCGGACAGGGCATAACTATGAAAAACTGTTTTTT.

The chain joins TRBV27 to TRBJ2-5; no firm D call. The CDR3 runs 16 residues. Looked up from germline, CDR1 is MNHEY and CDR2 is SMNVEV (reference sequence). V lost 4 bases and J lost 1, with 16 bases in between. The CDR3 DNA is TGTGCCAGCAGTTCTAGGGCAGCCCGCCCCCAAGAGACCCAGTACTTC. This gives the protein CASSSRAARPQETQYF.

The genes are TRBV18 and TRBJ2-3; 7 bases align to TRBD1. The germline gives CDR1 KGHSH, CDR2 LQKENI. The CDR3 is 15 residues long. V shed 2 bases and J 2 bases; nucleotides not matched to a gene: 4. CDR3 in amino acids: CASSPNGQDTDTQYF. DNA of the CDR3: TGTGCCAGCTCACCAAATGGACAGGACACAGATACGCAGTATTTT.

This clonotype was counted a few times. The genes are TRBV6-5 and TRBJ2-7; 8 nucleotides agree with TRBD1. In germline, CDR1 is MNHEY, CDR2 SVGAGI. The CDR3 runs 15 residues. The V segment lost 1 base and the J segment 4 bases; nucleotides outside the gene matches: 6. CDR3 loop: CASSYYRDRPYEQYF. CDR3 bases: TGTGCCAGCAGTTACTACCGGGACAGGCCATACGAGCAGTACTTC.

This clonotype was counted ten times or more. The V and J genes are TRBV15 and TRBJ1-5, with unresolved D. The CDR3 runs 15 residues. The V and J ends lost 3 bases and 0 bases respectively, with 9 bases between them. Germline CDR1 LNHNV, CDR2 YYDKDF (reference sequence). The CDR3 is CATSSTGFSNQPQHF. CDR3 nucleotide sequence: TGTGCCACCAGCAGCACTGGGTTTAGCAATCAGCCCCAGCATTTT. The variable domain in full, with the rest retrieved from reference TRBV15 and TRBJ1-5, is DAMVIQNPRYQVTQFGKPVTLSCSQTLNHNVMYWYQQKSSQAPKLLFHYYDKDFNNEADTPDNFQSRRPNTSFCFLDIRSPGLGDTAMYLCATSSTGFSNQPQHFGDGTRLSIL.